This entry describes one TCR beta chain. Its antigen has not been determined. No much larger clone is present one base from it, and per-base qualities are unavailable. Sorted unstimulated T cells, along with proliferating T cells recovered from mixed lymphocyte reactions, underwent TCRbeta CDR3 sequencing. Fresh whole blood from about ten HLA-typed healthy donors served as the source for isolating PBMCs. Counted from cysteine to phenylalanine, this CDR3 has 17 amino acids. The CDR3 DNA has 51 bases and is translated from base 1. Taken from the germline V gene (reference sequence), the CDR1 and CDR2 loops are LNHDA and SQIVND. Cut back by 5 bases and 0 bases, the V and J ends lie 19 bases apart. Receptors were amplified or captured by the immunoSEQ multiplex PCR assay. Approximately 10^5 TCR templates per sample were assayed on the deep sequencing platform. Genomic DNA extracted from sorted T cells was used for TCRbeta CDR3 sequencing. Concerning the study's data processing: The R programming language was used for the clonal analysis of the TCRbeta CDR3 data. Unstimulated samples were compared with post-reaction CFSE-low samples to define alloreactive CD4+ and CD8+ clones. By matching sequences to the repertoires of sorted unstimulated Treg and non-Treg cells, each alloreactive CD4+ clone was assigned a regulatory or non-regulatory origin. TCRdb stores this immuneACCESS table with in-frame sequences only. Part of the clones is absent; in the studies checked, under half of the shortfall reflects unresolved V genes, and no reason is known for the rest. That table gives V, J and clone size, and the DNA gave D and trimming. The sample yields 50,000 to 55,000 clones; about 93% were counted once. The biggest ten clones account for 17% of the sample.

These data come from a study of siplizumab effects on memory and regulatory T cells (dated by TCRdb to between 2018 and 2021). In the study overall: The effect of the anti-CD2 antibody siplizumab on alloreactive T-cell subsets was examined in allogeneic mixed lymphocyte reactions constructed from human PBMCs.

Study-level results and caveats: Whether proliferating Tregs from siplizumab cultures were suppressive was not functionally confirmed. Of the alloreactive CD4+ clones that could be mapped, the Treg-derived share averaged about 67% with siplizumab compared with around 27% in control reactions. For roughly 80-95% of proliferating CD4+ or CD8+ clones, no naive or memory phenotype could be assigned. Sequences below about 10^-5 frequency were poorly captured, so only a minor fraction of alloreactive clones could be mapped to unstimulated subsets. Siplizumab significantly lowered the cumulative frequency of alloreactive sequences that could be traced to unstimulated CD4+ memory T cells. Unstimulated naive T cells appeared to be more diverse than memory T cells, and naive cells seemed to make a substantial contribution to the alloresponse.

Sequenced sample: CD8+ T cells sorted from blood. This clonotype was obtained from a human donor in good health. Here the chain combines TRBV19 and TRBJ1-1, with the D gene too uncertain to name. The DNA sequence is as follows: TGTGCCAGTAGTCCCCTAAGTATCGACGGAGTGAACACTGAAGCTTTCTTT. This yields the protein CASSPLSIDGVNTEAFF.